The 3 T cell receptor beta chains below all came from one sample that was sequenced in a study of Ad26.COV2.S vaccination and SARS-CoV-2 variants. Treatment in this sample: around 19 received Ad26.COV2.S at low or high dose, single or two shots; about five received placebo; per-sample allocation not given. Collection of the samples took place on day 63 after the first injection of vaccine or placebo. Libraries were prepared by immunoSEQ multiplex PCR; TCRdb keeps only in-frame clonotypes and omits some of them. The sample comprises hundreds of thousands of clones, more than 70% of which are singletons, and around 3.5% rests with the top ten. Sample: peripheral blood, taken in a trial of Ad26.COV2.S vaccine versus placebo. The receptors were sampled from a person aged 18-65 years who received the Ad26.COV2.S COVID-19 vaccine or a placebo.

A single count supports this clone. The chain joins TRBV5-1 to TRBJ1-2; D is undetermined. Germline values: CDR1 SGHRS, CDR2 YFSETQ. V shed 2 bases and J shed 4 bases, with 6 bases lying between them. This CDR3 has 12 residues. CDR3 loop: CASSFPGYGYTF. CDR3 bases: TGCGCCAGCAGCTTTCCGGGCTATGGCTACACCTTC. Looking up the rest from reference TRBV5-1 and TRBJ1-2 gives the full variable domain: KAGVTQTPRYLIKTRGQQVTLSCSPISGHRSVSWYQQTPGQGLQFLFEYFSETQRNKGNFPGRFSGRQFSNSRSEMNVSTLELGDSALYLCASSFPGYGYTFGSGTRLTVV.

The rearrangement joins TRBV4-1 to TRBJ2-1; 11 bases line up with TRBD2. The germline CDR1 and CDR2 sequences are MGHRA and YSYEKL. V trimming: 2 bases; J trimming: 11 bases; junction bases outside the gene matches: 8. The CDR3 is 15 amino acids. The CDR3 loop reads CASSQTLLAGAQQFF. Here the CDR3 DNA reads TGCGCCAGCAGCCAAACCCTACTAGCGGGAGCGCAGCAGTTCTTC.

This clone was picked up one time. The chain is built from TRBV30 and TRBJ1-2; no clear D gene. Trimming removed 0 bases from V and 4 bases from J, with 12 bases in between. CDR3 size: 14 residues. The V gene's germline CDR1 is GTSNPN and CDR2 SVGIG (reference sequence). The CDR3 is CAWSVFGYPYGYTF. Written as DNA, the CDR3 is TGTGCCTGGAGTGTATTCGGCTACCCCTATGGCTACACCTTC.